The clone carrying this T cell receptor beta chain was counted only a few times. The antigen is unknown. This entry belongs to a study of coeliac disease. Whole-study results and caveats: Control samples showed higher TRB and TRG clonality than intraepithelial and lamina propria samples in active celiac disease. Known gliadin-specific TRB sequences: about 50% of the 18 coeliac samples, only 1 of 6 controls. The authors judged this method unsuitable for unbiased gliadin-specific T cell detection.

This table comes from immunoSEQ multiplex PCR, and its TCRdb copy is limited to in-frame clones, with some not included. Found here are thousands of clones, 65% to 75% of them singletons; the top ten hold around 19%. Cells were frozen in aliquots of around 490,000, and one aliquot per fraction was sequenced. Germline V CDR1 and CDR2: MDHEN, SYDVKM. The CDR3 contains 17 residues. The junction had 9 bases not matched to a gene; V was cut back by 3 bases and J by 2 bases. Input material: lymphocytes from the gut lamina propria. The receptor was isolated from a man of 80 years or more without celiac disease. The J gene is TRBJ2-4, the V gene TRBV28, with 8 bases identical to TRBD1. Here the CDR3 reads CASSLDVQGASKNIQYF. DNA of the CDR3: TGTGCCAGCAGTTTGGATGTCCAGGGGGCTTCCAAAAACATTCAGTACTTC.